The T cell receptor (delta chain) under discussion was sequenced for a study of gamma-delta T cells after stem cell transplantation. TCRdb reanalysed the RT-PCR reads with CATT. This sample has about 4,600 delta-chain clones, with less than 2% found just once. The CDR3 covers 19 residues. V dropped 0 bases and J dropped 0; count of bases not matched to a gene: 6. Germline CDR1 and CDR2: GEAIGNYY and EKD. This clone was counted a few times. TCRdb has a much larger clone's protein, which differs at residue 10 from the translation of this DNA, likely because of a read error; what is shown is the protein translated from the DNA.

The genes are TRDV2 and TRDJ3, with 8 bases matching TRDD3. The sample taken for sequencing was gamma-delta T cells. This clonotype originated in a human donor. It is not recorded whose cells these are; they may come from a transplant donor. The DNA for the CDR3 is TGTGCCTGTGACACCACTGGGGGCTATAACTCCTGGGACACCCGACAGATGTTTTTC. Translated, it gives CACDTTGGYNSWDTRQMFF.